This T cell receptor beta chain comes out of a study of T cell responses to AZD1222 COVID-19 vaccine. Study-wide points: Females outnumbered males among donors, who were mostly white British; clonal diversity was possibly underestimated. Repertoire samples came only from after the peak T cell response. After two AZD1222 doses, spike-specific TCR breadth and depth rose versus day 0.

Turning to this clone: The antigen is not known.

TCRdb keeps only in-frame clones here, not all; method: immunoSEQ multiplex PCR. The table includes tens of thousands of clones, roughly 83% detected once. Analysis merged second doses at about 4 or about 12 weeks. Trimming at V came to 0 bases and at J to 4 bases, leaving 5 bases not matched to a gene. CDR1 SGHRS and CDR2 YFSETQ come from the germline V gene. This CDR3 spans 16 amino acids. V is TRBV5-1 and J is TRBJ2-3; TRBD1 matches 10 bases. The clonotype originates from an adult who received the AZD1222 COVID-19 vaccine. The material sequenced was peripheral blood, taken 28 days after the second AZD1222 dose. CDR3 amino acids: CASSLEGTGDADTQYF. The CDR3 bases are TGCGCCAGCAGCTTGGAGGGGACAGGGGATGCAGATACGCAGTATTTT.